The source of this T cell receptor (beta chain) is a study of CD8+ T cells in alopecia areata. Sample treatment: oral pan-JAK inhibitor, 5-10 mg twice daily. Patients with alopecia areata provided lesional scalp punch biopsies as well as peripheral blood. RNA extraction and reverse transcription yielded cDNA as sequencing template. Repertoires were generated with immunoSEQ multiplex PCR, while TCRdb's copy carries only in-frame clones and drops some. The sample shows over 100,000 clones, about 50% of them seen only once. This CDR3 has 16 amino acids. The V segment lost 1 base and the J segment 2 bases; nucleotides outside the gene matches: 1. In germline, CDR1 is SGHTA, CDR2 FQGNSA.

This specimen was CD4+ T cells sorted from blood, taken at week 4, from a patient treated with tofacitinib. This chain joins TRBV7-2 and TRBJ2-1; TRBD2 matches 11 bases. The clonotype comes from a human donor with alopecia areata. The CDR3: CASSLVAGGTYNEQFF. The CDR3 region has the DNA TGTGCCAGCAGCTTAGTAGCGGGGGGGACCTACAATGAGCAGTTCTTC. The full variable domain, with the rest looked up from reference TRBV7-2 and TRBJ2-1, is GAGVSQSPSNKVTEKGKDVELRCDPISGHTALYWYRQSLGQGLEFLIYFQGNSAPDKSGLPSDRFSAERTGGSVSTLTIQRTQQEDSAVYLCASSLVAGGTYNEQFFGPGTRLTVL.